The clone carrying this TCR beta chain came up once. This sample was taken from a study of blood T cell repertoires in COVID-19. Sequencing was performed with immunoSEQ multiplex PCR; in TCRdb, only in-frame clones are kept and a portion is missing. Seen here are about 110,000 clones, about three quarters observed once, and the top ten hold about 2%. Germline values: CDR1 LNHDA, CDR2 SQIVND (reference sequence). V shed 3 bases and J shed 6 bases, with 12 bases lying between them. The CDR3 extends over 15 amino acids. Sequenced input: peripheral blood. This clonotype originated in a woman aged 40-49 years with acute or convalescent COVID-19. This chain connects TRBV19 to TRBJ1-6, with unresolved D. The CDR3 spells CASSIEQTVNSPLHF. CDR3 bases: TGTGCCAGTAGTATCGAACAGACGGTTAATTCACCCCTCCACTTT.